This TCR beta chain was found in a study of blood T cell repertoires in COVID-19. Overall study: Nucleic acid was either cDNA or gDNA, and it came from T cells, B-cell-depleted T cells, or PBMCs.

In the original workflow: Amplification of reference gene primers was used by the study to estimate nucleated cell counts. Profiling relied on immunoSEQ multiplex PCR, and the TCRdb table lists in-frame clones only, not all of them. V, J and clone size are those of that table, while D and trimming were read from the DNA. The sample has 130,000 to 150,000 clones, approximately 88% seen once. Germline V CDR1 and CDR2: SGHTS, YDEGEE. V shed 3 bases and J shed 6 bases, with 19 bases lying between them. CDR3 length: 15 residues. Sample: peripheral blood. The chain uses TRBV5-8 and TRBJ2-7; D is possibly TRBD1 (5 bases). The source is a woman between 45 and 60 years old with acute or convalescent COVID-19. CDR3 DNA: TGTGCCAGCAGCTCCGAGCTCTTCAGGGCCCTCGAGCAGTACTTC. Translation: CASSSELFRALEQYF.